The clone carrying this T cell receptor beta chain was seen a few times. Its target is unknown. The treatment was: approximately nine-day PBMC culture with coronavirus spike peptide pools or control peptides (ViraFEST assay). This sample is part of a study of vaccination and CD4 T cells after COVID-19. Germline CDR1 reads DFQATT; CDR2 reads SNEGSKA (reference sequence). This CDR3 region has 15 residues. Trimming took off 2 bases at V and 7 bases at J, with 18 bases between the two ends. Sequencing of cultured CD4+ T cell DNA used the Oncomine TCR Beta short-read assay. Genomic DNA was drawn out of CD4+ T cells grown in culture. MiXCR, applied by TCRdb to the PCR reads, yields one record per CDR3 protein. Among 13,000 or so distinct CDR3 sequences, 41% were seen once, and the ten largest hold roughly 9.2%. The study's findings and limits: Median SARS-CoV-2-reactive clonotype numbers went up from about 20 to 38, but not significantly.

Source: CD4+ T cells from blood, cultured in vitro, taken after SARS-CoV-2 vaccination. This receptor was taken from a human donor who had recovered from COVID-19. This chain uses TRBV20-1 with TRBJ1-5, with a possible D match to TRBD1 (5 bases). In DNA, the CDR3 is TGCAGTGCTAGAACCCCCGGGGGTGGCCTCCAGCCCCAGCATTTT. This sequence encodes CSARTPGGGLQPQHF.